This TCR beta chain was obtained from a study of technical replicates of blood from a handful of donors. Clones were read by immunoSEQ multiplex PCR, and TCRdb kept only the in-frame ones, dropping some. The sample shows approximately 68,000 clones, around 97% of them seen only once. This TCR derives from a human donor in good health. The material sequenced was T cells isolated from PBMCs.

The CDR3 sequence: CASRQGGQPQHF. The CDR3 nucleotides read TGTGCCAGCAGGCAGGGGGGCCAGCCCCAGCATTTT. The chain is built from TRBV25-1 and TRBJ1-5, with 7 nucleotides matching TRBD1. The length of the CDR3 is 12 residues. With 6 bases clipped from V and 7 bases from J, the junction kept 3 bases outside the gene matches. The germline gives CDR1 MGHDK, CDR2 SYGVNS.